This is a list of T cell receptor beta chains from one sample in a study of blood T cell repertoires in COVID-19. Sequenced by immunoSEQ multiplex PCR; TCRdb stores in-frame clones only, minus some. In the table there are 170,000 or so clones, 85% of which are singletons. The source material was PBMCs or T cells enriched from blood (not recorded which). These receptors were collected from a man in his forties who had recovered from COVID-19. Both conserved end residues are part of each CDR3. The D gene is left open where the match is weak. Clone size is stated in some rows and not others, as once, few, many or a class when expanded.

clone_size,d_call,cdr3_length,j_call,v_call,cdr3_nt,cdr3_aa
.,TRBD1,15,TRBJ1-6,TRBV25-1,TGTGCCAGCAGTGAATCGGGGACAGGGGGCACACCCCTCCACTTT,CASSESGTGGTPLHF
.,.,16,TRBJ1-2,TRBV5-1,TGCGCCAGCAGCTTGGGACCCTCGGGGGAGGACTATGGCTACACCTTC,CASSLGPSGEDYGYTF
.,TRBD2,15,TRBJ2-1,TRBV27,TGTGCCAGCAGTTTAGAGGCGGGAGGGCCAAGTGAGCAGTTCTTC,CASSLEAGGPSEQFF
.,.,14,TRBJ1-6,TRBV9,TGTGCCAGCAGCGTAGGGGGCAGTAATTCACCCCTCCACTTT,CASSVGGSNSPLHF
.,.,13,TRBJ1-1,TRBV12-3/TRBV12-4,TGTGCCAGCAGGCGACAGAGGAACACTGAAGCTTTCTTT,CASRRQRNTEAFF
once,.,14,TRBJ2-7,TRBV10-2,TGCGCCAGCAGACGACGGGGAGCCGGAGGGGAGCAGTACTTC,CASRRRGAGGEQYF
.,.,15,TRBJ1-5,TRBV15,TGTGCCACCAGCTTGAACAGCCGTAGCAATCAGCCCCAGCATTTT,CATSLNSRSNQPQHF
.,.,15,TRBJ2-7,TRBV4-1,TGCGCCAGCAGCCAAGCTCTTACAGGGTGGTACGAGCAGTACTTC,CASSQALTGWYEQYF
.,TRBD1,14,TRBJ1-2,TRBV9,TGTGCCAGCAGCCCAGGACAGGGAGGATATGGCTACACCTTC,CASSPGQGGYGYTF
few,.,16,TRBJ1-2,TRBV5-8,TGTGCCAGCAGCTTGGGATACCGGACGGGGAACTATGGCTACACCTTC,CASSLGYRTGNYGYTF
.,.,15,TRBJ1-5,TRBV28,TGTGCCAGCAGCCGTTCCCGTGTAATAGTTCAGCCCCAGCATTTT,CASSRSRVIVQPQHF
.,TRBD2,14,TRBJ2-7,TRBV27,TGTGCCAGCAGATTTAGCGGGGGGCCCTACGAGCAGTACTTC,CASRFSGGPYEQYF
.,.,12,TRBJ1-3,TRBV19,TGTGCCAGTAGTCTAATCGAGAACACCATATATTTT,CASSLIENTIYF
few,.,15,TRBJ2-3,TRBV5-5,TGTGCCAGCAGCTTGGAGCTAGCAGTTTCAGATACGCAGTATTTT,CASSLELAVSDTQYF
.,TRBD1,14,TRBJ2-7,TRBV5-4,TGTGCCAGCAGCTTTCTGGACAGGGCGGGTGAGCAGTACTTC,CASSFLDRAGEQYF
.,.,16,TRBJ1-5,TRBV19,TGTGCCAGTAGTTTCCCCAGGGTTCAGGGTAGCCAGCCCCAGCATTTT,CASSFPRVQGSQPQHF
.,TRBD2,16,TRBJ2-7,TRBV5-4,TGTGCCAGCAGCTTGTCGGGGACTAGCGGGAGGTTCGAGCAGTACTTC,CASSLSGTSGRFEQYF
few,TRBD1,13,TRBJ1-5,TRBV11-1,TGTGCCAGCAGTTCGACAGGGAATCAGCCCCAGCATTTT,CASSSTGNQPQHF